By its share, the clone carrying this T cell receptor beta chain is medium-sized. The antigen is unknown. The data stem from a study of liver allograft versus peripheral blood T cells. For the study at large: Transplanted-liver T cell receptor repertoires were compared with recipients' peripheral blood repertoires.

This CDR3 spans 15 amino acids. Deletions cut 6 bases from V and 7 bases from J, with 18 bases between. CDR1 SEHNR and CDR2 FQNEAQ come from the germline V gene (reference sequence). Findings and limits, study-wide: Within liver allografts, T cell receptor repertoires were reportedly different from those in peripheral blood.

TCRdb processed the reads anew with MiXCR; each CDR3 protein has one entry. The sample comprises 2,000 to 2,500 distinct CDR3 sequences, 15% to 20% of which are singletons, and 20% to 25% rests with the top ten. This chain joins TRBV7-9 and TRBJ1-4; no clear D gene. The sequence was collected from a human patient who had a liver transplant. Some T cells may originate from the graft donor. In nucleotides, the CDR3 is TGTGCCAGCAGTATTGGATGGGGAGGCGGTGAAAAACTGTTTTTT. Amino acid sequence: CASSIGWGGGEKLFF.